The present entry profiles one T cell receptor beta chain with its context. This receptor's antigen is unknown. No base quality information exists; no much larger clone differs at one position. TCRbeta CDR3 regions were amplified from genomic DNA using the immunoSEQ Assay, a bias-controlled multiplex PCR. As for the original processing: The number of nucleated cells in each sample was estimated by amplification of reference gene primers within the assay. To quantify the absolute abundance of each unique TCRbeta CDR3 rearrangement, sequence reads were collapsed and filtered. For each sample, productive Simpson clonality was calculated as the square root of Simpson's diversity index across productive rearrangements. Imported from immuneACCESS, the table was reduced by TCRdb to in-frame sequences with V and J called. These copies leave out some clones; in studies compared against another copy, an unresolved V gene accounts for under half, and the cause of the remainder is not known. V and J calls and clone size are those listed in that table; D and trimming were worked out from the DNA. This sample lists 200,000 to 250,000 clones; 80% to 90% were detected once. Of the sample, approximately 18% is held by the ten largest clones.

CDR1 and CDR2 were assigned from the germline V gene (reference sequence) as LNHDA and SQIVND. Clipping removes 4 bases from V and 2 bases from J, with 3 as the unmatched junction base count. The CDR3 goes from the cysteine to the phenylalanine over 15 residues. Kept here is only the CDR3 DNA, which spans 45 bases and is read in frame from base 1. Each collaborating institution followed its own protocols to collect whole blood in K2EDTA tubes. For TCRbeta analysis, collaborators shipped samples in one of three forms: frozen whole blood, isolated PBMCs, or DNA extracted from either of those sample types. This sample is part of a study of blood T cell repertoires in COVID-19 (dated by TCRdb to 2020 to 2022). As for the study more broadly: Samples covering the acute and convalescent phases of COVID-19 were provided by collaborators in the United States, Italy and Spain. The material from the prospective study consisted of cDNA or gDNA derived from T cells, B-cell-depleted T cells, or PBMCs. The dataset comprised deeply sampled blood TCRbeta repertoires from subjects exposed to, actively infected with, or recovered from COVID-19. A freely available public database, intended as a resource for researchers studying the immune response to SARS-CoV-2, is where the repertoires were released. The samples were drawn from two sources: the first 160 participants of the ongoing ImmuneRACE study, and approximately 1,300 subjects contributed by 6 global collaborators. The sample metadata nearly always contained a de-identified subject ID, COVID-19 status, age in years and sex. HLA class I and class II types, where available, came from metadata supplied by the sample provider rather than from assay-based typing. What the study reported, not specific to this receptor: How much clinical and demographic metadata was included differed by source and by participant, and the metadata was provided uncurated.

The sequence was obtained from a woman older than 75 with active or convalescent COVID-19. The V and J genes are TRBV19 and TRBJ2-7; the junction holds 12 bases that match TRBD2. Input material: peripheral blood. The CDR3 amino acid sequence is: CASSTTSGGAYEQYF. The sequenced DNA: TGTGCCAGTAGTACGACTAGCGGGGGAGCCTACGAGCAGTACTTC.